A selection of T cell receptor beta chains follows, all from one sample in a study of blood T cell repertoires in COVID-19. This table comes from immunoSEQ multiplex PCR, and its TCRdb copy is limited to in-frame clones, with some not included. The sample holds tens of thousands of clones, 84% seen once. The specimen sequenced was peripheral blood. The origin of the receptors is a man older than 75 with COVID-19, enrolled during active disease. Each CDR3 is given with its conserved first and last residue. D genes are given only for firm matches. Only some rows state a clone size, as once, few, many or a class for expanded clones.

d_call | j_call | clone_size | v_call | cdr3_nt | cdr3_aa
. | TRBJ1-5 | . | TRBV7-8 | TGTGCCAGCACAGGGGAGGGTAGGCAGCCCCAGCATTTT | CASTGEGRQPQHF
. | TRBJ2-6 | . | TRBV14 | TGTGCCAGCAGTCAGTCCCGCTCTGGGGCCAACGTCCTGACTTTC | CASSQSRSGANVLTF
. | TRBJ1-5 | . | TRBV21-1 | TGTGCCAGCAGCAAAGGATATAGAGCGGATCAGCCCCAGCATTTT | CASSKGYRADQPQHF
TRBD1 | TRBJ2-5 | . | TRBV6-5 | TGTGCCAGCAGTTACCCGACAGGGAGTGGCCAAGAGACCCAGTACTTC | CASSYPTGSGQETQYF
. | TRBJ1-5 | . | TRBV7-3 | TGTGCCAGCAGCTTAAGCGGGGGTAACAATCAGCCCCAGCATTTT | CASSLSGGNNQPQHF
. | TRBJ1-3 | . | TRBV6-1 | TGTGCCAGCAGTGAAGTCGTAGGAAACACCATATATTTT | CASSEVVGNTIYF
TRBD2 | TRBJ2-7 | . | TRBV6-2/TRBV6-3 | TGTGCCAGCAGCTCGAATGCCGCTCGCGGGGGGTCCTACGAGCAGTACTTC | CASSSNAARGGSYEQYF
TRBD2 | TRBJ2-7 | . | TRBV7-2 | TGTGCCAGCAGTAGCGGGGGGGATGGATCCTACGAGCAGTACTTC | CASSSGGDGSYEQYF
TRBD1 | TRBJ1-5 | . | TRBV5-1 | TGCGCCAGCAGCTTGGGAGGGACAGGGGACGGCAATCAGCCCCAGCATTTT | CASSLGGTGDGNQPQHF
. | TRBJ2-4 | . | TRBV2 | TGTGCCACCCGTCGGGGGGCCAAAAACATTCAGTACTTC | CATRRGAKNIQYF
. | TRBJ1-1 | . | TRBV6-2/TRBV6-3 | TGTGCCAGCAGTTACAGTACAGGGAAGTGGGACACTGAAGCTTTCTTT | CASSYSTGKWDTEAFF
. | TRBJ2-3 | . | TRBV9 | TGTGCCAGCAGCGCCCAGAAGGAGGGGCCCACAGATACGCAGTATTTT | CASSAQKEGPTDTQYF
. | TRBJ1-2 | . | TRBV24-1 | TGTGCCACCAGTCAAACATGGAGGGATGGCTACACCTTC | CATSQTWRDGYTF
. | TRBJ1-1 | . | TRBV6-5 | TGTGCCAGCAGTTACAACCCTCGGGACACTGAAGCTTTCTTT | CASSYNPRDTEAFF
. | TRBJ2-1 | . | TRBV7-9 | TGTGCCAGCAGCTTATCCTCTTACAATGAGCAGTTCTTC | CASSLSSYNEQFF
. | TRBJ1-1 | . | TRBV12-3/TRBV12-4 | TGTGCCAGCAGTCTCCGGGGGACTGAAGCTTTCTTT | CASSLRGTEAFF
. | TRBJ1-2 | . | TRBV28 | TGTGCCAGCAGTCCCCGGCAGGCTTACTCCTATGGCTACACCTTC | CASSPRQAYSYGYTF
. | TRBJ2-1 | few | TRBV6-4 | TGTGCCAGCAGTACCACTCGGGGCAATGAGCAGTTCTTC | CASSTTRGNEQFF
. | TRBJ1-1 | . | TRBV11-2 | TGTGCCAGCAGCTTACTTTTGGCCGAGCGAACTGAAGCTTTCTTT | CASSLLLAERTEAFF
. | TRBJ2-5 | . | TRBV28 | TGTGCCAGCAGACCCCCTCTGGGCAGCCAAGAGACCCAGTACTTC | CASRPPLGSQETQYF
. | TRBJ1-3 | . | TRBV4-1 | TGCGCCAGCAGCCAAGAGGAGGGGCTCTCTGGAAACACCATATATTTT | CASSQEEGLSGNTIYF
. | TRBJ1-5 | . | TRBV11-2 | TGTGCCAGCAGCTCCTTGGACTCGAGGGATCAGCCCCAGCATTTT | CASSSLDSRDQPQHF
. | TRBJ1-2 | few | TRBV7-2 | TGTGCCAGCAGCCGGGGGTCAGCTAACTATGGCTACACCTTC | CASSRGSANYGYTF
TRBD2 | TRBJ2-1 | . | TRBV7-9 | TGTGCCAGCAGCAAAGAAGCGGGGACGGTCACAAACAATGAGCAGTTCTTC | CASSKEAGTVTNNEQFF
. | TRBJ2-3 | . | TRBV10-2 | TGCGCCAGCAGTTGGACTTTGAAAGATACGCAGTATTTT | CASSWTLKDTQYF
. | TRBJ1-3 | . | TRBV9 | TGTGCCAGCAGCGTAGAGGGTTTGGCAGGGTTGGGATTTGGAAACACCATATATTTT | CASSVEGLAGLGFGNTIYF
TRBD2 | TRBJ2-1 | few | TRBV6-4 | TGTGCCAGCAGTGAAGAGGCTAGCGGGCGGGGGCAGTTCTTC | CASSEEASGRGQFF
TRBD2 | TRBJ2-1 | . | TRBV18 | TGTGCCAGCTCCCCACGACTAGCGAAACCCTACAATGAGCAGTTCTTC | CASSPRLAKPYNEQFF
TRBD2 | TRBJ2-5 | . | TRBV27 | TGTGCCAGCAGTTCCATAGCGGGAGGGGGTACCCAGTACTTC | CASSSIAGGGTQYF
. | TRBJ1-4 | . | TRBV19 | TGTGCCAGTAGTATTTATCAGGCTACAACTAATGAAAAACTGTTTTTT | CASSIYQATTNEKLFF
. | TRBJ1-2 | . | TRBV10-3 | TGTGCCATCAGTGAGACAGGCCAATCGGGCTATGGCTACACCTTC | CAISETGQSGYGYTF
TRBD2 | TRBJ2-5 | . | TRBV6-4 | TGTGCCAGCAGTGACCCTTTGCCGGGAGGGCCGGTCGGGGAGACCCAGTACTTC | CASSDPLPGGPVGETQYF
TRBD1 | TRBJ1-2 | few | TRBV28 | TGTGCCATCCGAGGGCCGGGACAGATTAACTATGGCTACACCTTC | CAIRGPGQINYGYTF
. | TRBJ1-1 | . | TRBV4-3 | TGCGCCAGCAGCCCCGGAGGGCAGGGATGGAACACTGAAGCTTTCTTT | CASSPGGQGWNTEAFF
. | TRBJ1-1 | . | TRBV11-2 | TGTGCCAGCAGCCTAAACGGGCGGGAGGCCACTGAAGCTTTCTTT | CASSLNGREATEAFF
TRBD1 | TRBJ1-2 | . | TRBV3-1/TRBV3-2 | TGTGCCAGCAGGCGAGGGACAGGGGGCAGACGGTATGGCTACACCTTC | CASRRGTGGRRYGYTF
. | TRBJ1-2 | . | TRBV27 | TGTGCCAGCAGCTCCTACAGTCAACGGGGCTATGGCTACACCTTC | CASSSYSQRGYGYTF
. | TRBJ2-2 | few | TRBV18 | TGTGCCAGCTCACCTGGCCAGACAGTTTTCGCGAACACCGGGGAGCTGTTTTTT | CASSPGQTVFANTGELFF
. | TRBJ2-2 | . | TRBV14 | TGTGCCAGCAGCCAAGTAAACGGCGGGGAGCTGTTTTTT | CASSQVNGGELFF
TRBD1 | TRBJ1-2 | . | TRBV24-1 | TGTGCCACCAGTGAGCATCCGGGACAGGGGAACTATGGCTACACCTTC | CATSEHPGQGNYGYTF
TRBD1 | TRBJ1-2 | . | TRBV29-1 | TGCAGCGGACAGGGAAACTATGGCTACACCTTC | CSGQGNYGYTF
. | TRBJ2-7 | few | TRBV9 | TGTGCCAGCAGCCCCCAAGGGCAGGGTTTTTACGAGCAGTACTTC | CASSPQGQGFYEQYF
TRBD1 | TRBJ2-7 | . | TRBV19 | TGTGCCAGTAGACGGACAGGGGCCCCGTTTTCGATGCACGAGCAGTACTTC | CASRRTGAPFSMHEQYF
. | TRBJ1-5 | . | TRBV21-1 | TGTGCCAGCAGCAAAGTCGGCAGGCTCAATCAGCCCCAGCATTTT | CASSKVGRLNQPQHF
TRBD2 | TRBJ2-1 | . | TRBV7-3 | TGTGCCAGCAGCCCCCCAGAGCGGGGGCGATCCTACAATGAGCAGTTCTTC | CASSPPERGRSYNEQFF
TRBD1 | TRBJ1-1 | . | TRBV7-2 | TGTGCCAGCAGCTTAGGGGGGACAGGGGGCACTGAAGCTTTCTTT | CASSLGGTGGTEAFF
TRBD1 | TRBJ1-1 | . | TRBV5-1 | TGCGCCAGCAGCCAGGACAGGGCTGGCACTGAAGCTTTCTTT | CASSQDRAGTEAFF
. | TRBJ2-5 | . | TRBV6-2/TRBV6-3 | TGTGCCAGCAGTCGCGCACAAGAGACCCAGTACTTC | CASSRAQETQYF
. | TRBJ1-2 | . | TRBV6-5 | TGTGCCAGCAGTTCAACCAGGGGTGGCTACACCTTC | CASSSTRGGYTF
TRBD1 | TRBJ1-1 | . | TRBV10-3 | TGTGCCATCGCCGGGACAGCGAACACTGAAGCTTTCTTT | CAIAGTANTEAFF
TRBD2 | TRBJ2-2 | . | TRBV2 | TGTGCCAGCAGTGGACTAGCGGTGATGACCGGGGAGCTGTTTTTT | CASSGLAVMTGELFF
. | TRBJ2-3 | few | TRBV30 | TGTGCCTGGAGTAGGGGGAGTACAGATACGCAGTATTTT | CAWSRGSTDTQYF
TRBD2 | TRBJ2-1 | . | TRBV4-1 | TGCGCCAGCAGCCGATCAACCGGGACTAGCGTGTTCAATGAGCAGTTCTTC | CASSRSTGTSVFNEQFF
TRBD1 | TRBJ1-2 | once | TRBV7-9 | TGTGCCAGCAGCTTACCCGGAAGGGGGCTTCAGGGCTACACCTTC | CASSLPGRGLQGYTF
. | TRBJ1-5 | once | TRBV9 | TGTGCCAGCAGCGCATCGGGAACGCCAAATCAGCCCCAGCATTTT | CASSASGTPNQPQHF
. | TRBJ1-1 | . | TRBV10-1 | TGCGCCAGCAGTGCCCAGAAGGGGGACACTGAAGCTTTCTTT | CASSAQKGDTEAFF